Listed below are T cell receptor beta chains from one sample, sequenced in a study of Tregs in tolerant kidney transplant recipients. TCRdb keeps only in-frame clones here, not all; method: immunoSEQ multiplex PCR. The data hold 90,000 to 120,000 clones, with around 90% observed a single time. The input for sequencing was CD4+ T cells from blood, taken before the transplant. These TCRs come from a human donor who received a combined kidney and bone marrow transplant. CDR3s include the opening cysteine and the closing phenylalanine or tryptophan. A D gene is named only where the DNA matches it firmly. Some rows have no size entry. The others give once, few or many, or a class for an expanded clone.

d_call,v_call,j_call,clone_size,cdr3_aa,cdr3_nt
TRBD2,TRBV6-1,TRBJ2-3,NA,CASSVRGGGDTQYF,TGTGCCAGCAGTGTGCGGGGGGGAGGAGATACGCAGTATTTT
NA,TRBV7-9,TRBJ1-2,NA,CASSFGRDNYGYTF,TGTGCCAGCAGCTTTGGCAGGGATAACTATGGCTACACCTTC
NA,TRBV7-6,TRBJ1-1,NA,CASSLYLNTEAFF,TGTGCCAGCAGCTTATATCTAAACACTGAAGCTTTCTTT
TRBD1,TRBV5-1,TRBJ1-3,NA,CASSKNDRDSGNTIYF,TGCGCCAGCAGCAAGAACGACCGGGACAGTGGAAACACCATATATTTT
TRBD1,TRBV10-1,TRBJ1-1,NA,CASSQRTGVRTEAFF,TGCGCCAGCTCTCAACGCACAGGGGTGCGGACTGAAGCTTTCTTT
NA,TRBV19,TRBJ2-6,NA,CASSIDEGSGANVLTF,TGTGCCAGTAGTATAGATGAGGGCTCTGGGGCCAACGTCCTGACTTTC
NA,TRBV5-1,TRBJ1-1,NA,CASSLGPGTEAFF,TGCGCCAGCAGCTTGGGACCGGGCACTGAAGCTTTCTTT
TRBD2,TRBV4-1,TRBJ2-7,few,CASSQVWLAGKEQYF,TGCGCCAGCAGCCAAGTTTGGCTAGCGGGGAAAGAGCAGTACTTC
NA,TRBV28,TRBJ1-5,NA,CASSSDQPQHF,TGTGCCAGCAGTTCAGATCAGCCCCAGCATTTT
NA,TRBV5-1,TRBJ1-5,NA,CASSREGGNQPQHF,TGCGCCAGCAGCAGGGAGGGGGGCAATCAGCCCCAGCATTTT
NA,TRBV7-9,TRBJ1-1,NA,CASRYISAKNTEAFF,TGTGCCAGCAGATACATATCAGCGAAGAACACTGAAGCTTTCTTT
TRBD2,TRBV2,TRBJ2-5,NA,CASRASGRGGETQYF,TGTGCCAGCAGAGCTAGCGGGAGGGGAGGAGAGACCCAGTACTTC
TRBD1,TRBV5-1,TRBJ2-3,NA,CASSLGDRATTDTQYF,TGCGCCAGCAGCTTGGGTGACAGGGCTACCACAGATACGCAGTATTTT
TRBD2,TRBV11-2,TRBJ2-1,NA,CASSAPLLAGINEQFF,TGTGCCAGCAGCGCTCCCCTGTTAGCGGGGATCAATGAGCAGTTCTTC
TRBD2,TRBV7-2,TRBJ2-1,NA,CASSLAGGTSGREEQFF,TGTGCCAGCAGCTTAGCTGGGGGGACTAGCGGGAGAGAAGAGCAGTTCTTC
TRBD2,TRBV19,TRBJ2-5,NA,CASSPSGRAEVGETQYF,TGTGCCAGTAGCCCTAGCGGGAGGGCCGAGGTTGGGGAGACCCAGTACTTC
TRBD2,TRBV7-8,TRBJ2-3,NA,CASSSRTSGGRDTQYF,TGTGCCAGCAGCTCCCGGACTAGCGGGGGGCGAGATACGCAGTATTTT
NA,TRBV5-1,TRBJ2-1,NA,CASSWTGTPDNEQFF,TGCGCCAGCAGCTGGACCGGGACACCTGACAATGAGCAGTTCTTC
NA,TRBV28,TRBJ2-7,NA,CASISQGGNEQYF,TGTGCCAGCATTTCACAGGGGGGGAACGAGCAGTACTTC
TRBD2,TRBV10-2,TRBJ2-1,NA,CASRGTSGGYNEQFF,TGCGCCAGCAGGGGGACTAGCGGGGGCTACAATGAGCAGTTCTTC
NA,TRBV15,TRBJ2-7,NA,CATSRDRAAYEQYF,TGTGCCACCAGCAGAGACAGGGCAGCCTACGAGCAGTACTTC
NA,TRBV28,TRBJ2-7,NA,CASSLFATGIYEQYF,TGTGCCAGCAGTTTATTCGCAACAGGAATCTACGAGCAGTACTTC
NA,TRBV6-6,TRBJ2-2,NA,CASSYSFGGVGELFF,TGTGCCAGCAGTTACTCGTTCGGAGGGGTCGGGGAGCTGTTTTTT
TRBD2,TRBV6-6,TRBJ2-5,once,CASQRLAAYQETQYF,TGTGCCAGCCAACGGCTAGCGGCGTACCAAGAGACCCAGTACTTC
TRBD2,TRBV10-1,TRBJ2-7,NA,CASSASGGAYEQYF,TGCGCCAGCAGTGCCAGCGGGGGTGCCTACGAGCAGTACTTC
NA,TRBV19,TRBJ1-1,NA,CASIMAGRGRRTEAFF,TGTGCCAGTATTATGGCGGGCAGGGGACGGAGGACTGAAGCTTTCTTT
TRBD2,TRBV2,TRBJ2-3,few,CASSGTSGGVNTQYF,TGTGCCAGCAGTGGGACTAGCGGGGGGGTGAATACGCAGTATTTT
TRBD1,TRBV7-4,TRBJ2-1,NA,CASSASRGTGEDEQFF,TGTGCCAGCAGCGCATCACGCGGGACAGGGGAGGATGAGCAGTTCTTC
TRBD1,TRBV5-1,TRBJ2-1,NA,CASSLGQGFYNEQFF,TGCGCCAGCAGCTTGGGACAGGGTTTTTACAATGAGCAGTTCTTC
NA,TRBV10-3,TRBJ1-2,NA,CAISDGQGHGYTF,TGTGCCATCAGTGACGGGCAGGGGCATGGCTACACCTTC
TRBD1,TRBV2,TRBJ2-4,NA,CASSIDRALAKNIQYF,TGTGCCAGCAGTATCGACAGGGCGCTAGCCAAAAACATTCAGTACTTC
TRBD2,TRBV29-1,TRBJ2-5,few,CSVDPGLAARETQYF,TGCAGCGTTGACCCGGGACTAGCGGCGAGGGAGACCCAGTACTTC
TRBD1,TRBV10-3,TRBJ2-1,once,CAISFSGTGIGSNEQFF,TGTGCCATCAGTTTTTCCGGGACAGGGATTGGATCAAATGAGCAGTTCTTC
TRBD1,TRBV6-4,TRBJ2-6,few,CASSRTGGAGANVLTF,TGTGCCAGCAGTAGGACAGGGGGCGCTGGGGCCAACGTCCTGACTTTC
NA,TRBV23-1,TRBJ2-5,NA,CASSQSQGGEETQYF,TGCGCCAGCAGTCAATCGCAGGGTGGAGAAGAGACCCAGTACTTC
TRBD1,TRBV7-2,TRBJ2-5,NA,CASSRTGEETQYF,TGTGCCAGCAGCAGGACAGGGGAAGAGACCCAGTACTTC
TRBD2,TRBV29-1,TRBJ2-1,once,CSVPPIAGLPRSSYNEQFF,TGCAGCGTTCCCCCCATAGCGGGTTTACCCAGGAGCTCCTACAATGAGCAGTTCTTC
TRBD1,TRBV27,TRBJ1-2,NA,CASSLTGDGYTF,TGTGCCAGCAGTTTGACAGGGGACGGCTACACCTTC
NA,TRBV2,TRBJ1-2,NA,CASSNIDGYTF,TGTGCCAGCAGCAATATAGATGGCTACACCTTC
TRBD2,TRBV5-6,TRBJ2-7,NA,CASSRSGGAAYEQYF,TGTGCCAGCAGCCGGAGCGGGGGGGCCGCCTACGAGCAGTACTTC
NA,TRBV5-1,TRBJ1-1,once,CASSLGGAANTEAFF,TGCGCCAGCAGCTTGGGTGGAGCGGCGAACACTGAAGCTTTCTTT
NA,TRBV6-6,TRBJ2-7,NA,CASSYSGGPTSYEQYF,TGTGCCAGCAGTTACTCAGGTGGGCCAACCTCCTACGAGCAGTACTTC
TRBD1,TRBV6-5,TRBJ1-1,NA,CASSKTGIGTEAFF,TGTGCCAGCAGTAAGACAGGGATAGGCACTGAAGCTTTCTTT
TRBD1,TRBV15,TRBJ1-4,NA,CATSRSTGEKLFF,TGTGCCACCAGCAGATCGACAGGGGAAAAACTGTTTTTT
TRBD2,TRBV7-2,TRBJ2-7,NA,CASSLLAGGQTYEQYF,TGTGCCAGCAGCTTACTAGCGGGAGGGCAGACCTACGAGCAGTACTTC
NA,TRBV7-2,TRBJ2-5,NA,CASSSLGPGETQYF,TGTGCCAGCAGTTCTCTAGGACCGGGGGAGACCCAGTACTTC
NA,TRBV7-9,TRBJ1-5,NA,CASSLEGSWQPQHF,TGTGCCAGCAGCTTAGAGGGGTCATGGCAGCCCCAGCATTTT
NA,TRBV11-2,TRBJ2-1,NA,CASSRSRTAYNEQFF,TGTGCCAGCAGCCGTAGTAGGACAGCCTACAATGAGCAGTTCTTC
NA,TRBV7-9,TRBJ1-1,NA,CASHGQRNTEAFF,TGTGCCAGCCACGGACAGCGGAACACTGAAGCTTTCTTT
NA,TRBV6-1,TRBJ2-6,NA,CASSEGLGRGDPGANVLTF,TGTGCCAGCAGTGAAGGATTGGGCAGGGGAGACCCTGGGGCCAACGTCCTGACTTTC
TRBD2,TRBV5-1,TRBJ2-5,NA,CASSLVASGGQETQYF,TGCGCCAGCAGCTTGGTGGCTAGCGGGGGCCAAGAGACCCAGTACTTC
TRBD1,TRBV10-3,TRBJ2-3,NA,CAIRGQGKGTDTQYF,TGTGCCATCAGGGGACAGGGTAAGGGCACAGATACGCAGTATTTT
TRBD2,TRBV13,TRBJ2-7,NA,CASSPRGKVPAGVYEQYF,TGTGCCAGCAGCCCTCGGGGGAAGGTACCAGCGGGGGTCTACGAGCAGTACTTC
NA,TRBV6-4,TRBJ2-3,NA,CASSIDSFATDTQYF,TGTGCCAGCAGCATTGACAGCTTTGCCACAGATACGCAGTATTTT
TRBD2,TRBV7-2,TRBJ2-5,few,CASSLDGGGGLAQYF,TGTGCCAGCAGCTTAGATGGCGGGGGGGGTCTGGCCCAGTACTTC
NA,TRBV7-2,TRBJ2-7,NA,CASSPRGGGGIYEQYF,TGTGCCAGCAGCCCACGAGGAGGGGGGGGTATATACGAGCAGTACTTC
NA,TRBV18,TRBJ1-1,NA,CASSPVFGRNTEAFF,TGTGCCAGCTCACCAGTGTTCGGGAGGAACACTGAAGCTTTCTTT
NA,TRBV6-1,TRBJ1-2,NA,CASSERQGSNGYTF,TGTGCCAGCAGTGAACGGCAGGGGTCGAATGGCTACACCTTC